The rows below give T cell receptor delta chains drawn from one sample of a study of Vδ1+ human thymocytes. TCRdb fed the multiplex PCR reads to CATT. This repertoire shows around 60,000 delta-chain clones, over 13% found once; its top ten account for about 0.4%. Sequencing was carried out using Vdelta1+ gamma-delta thymocytes from the thymus. These receptors originate from a girl under three years old who had congenital heart surgery. Each CDR3 is given with its conserved first and last residue. D genes are given only for firm matches. Where a row states a size, it is once, few, many or the class of an expanded clone; other rows omit it.

D: TRDD3
J: TRDJ1
V: TRDV1
size: .
DNA: TGTGCTCTTGGGGAACTTCGGTACCGAAGTGGGGGATACGCATACTCGTACACCGATAAACTCATCTTT
CDR3: CALGELRYRSGGYAYSYTDKLIF

D: .
J: TRDJ1
V: TRDV1
size: few
DNA: TGTGCTCTTGGGGCACCTTACTTCACCGATAAACTCATCTTT
CDR3: CALGAPYFTDKLIF

D: TRDD3
J: TRDJ1
V: TRDV1
size: .
DNA: TGTGCTCTTGGGAGCCTTCTCCTTTTTGGGGGACGGATCCGAAACACCGATAAACTCATCTTT
CDR3: CALGSLLLFGGRIRNTDKLIF

D: TRDD3
J: TRDJ2
V: TRDV1
size: .
DNA: TGTGCTCTTGGGGATGGCCTTCCTACGGGTTATGGGGGATACGCGGGGTCCGCTTTGACAGCACAACTCTTCTTT
CDR3: CALGDGLPTGYGGYAGSALTAQLFF

D: .
J: TRDJ1
V: TRDV1
size: .
DNA: TGTGCTCTTGGGGAACAGAAGTACACCGATAAACTCATCTTT
CDR3: CALGEQKYTDKLIF

D: TRDD3
J: TRDJ1
V: TRDV1
size: few
DNA: TGTGCTCTTGGGGAACTTGGTGGCGGGGGATACTTCTACACCGATAAACTCATCTTT
CDR3: CALGELGGGGYFYTDKLIF

D: TRDD3
J: TRDJ1
V: TRDV1
size: .
DNA: TGTGCTCTTGGGGGCCCTCCTTCCTTGCCTGTGGGGGATACGCGCACCGATAAACTCATCTTT
CDR3: CALGGPPSLPVGDTRTDKLIF

D: .
J: TRDJ1
V: TRDV1
size: .
DNA: TGTGCTCTTGGGGCCCCCTCCCAGGACACGCCGGGGGACACCGATAAACTCATCTTT
CDR3: CALGAPSQDTPGDTDKLIF

D: .
J: TRDJ1
V: TRDV1
size: .
DNA: TGTGCTCTTGGGGCCCTTCCTACGGGTTCCCGGTGGCCCGACTGGGGGAAACTCATCTTT
CDR3: CALGALPTGSRWPDWGKLIF

D: .
J: TRDJ1
V: TRDV1
size: few
DNA: TGTGCTCTTGGGGAAACCCTTCCTATCGGGCTGGGGATAAGGACTTACGCCGATAAACTCATCTTT
CDR3: CALGETLPIGLGIRTYADKLIF

D: TRDD2
J: TRDJ1
V: TRAV29/DV5
size: many
DNA: TGTGCAGCAAGCGCCTTCCTAGGGGGCCAGTACACCGATAAACTCATCTTT
CDR3: CAASAFLGGQYTDKLIF

D: TRDD3
J: TRDJ1
V: TRDV1
size: few
DNA: TGTGCTCTTGGGGAAAACGTCCGGGGGATACGTTGGTACACCGATAAACTCATCTTT
CDR3: CALGENVRGIRWYTDKLIF

D: .
J: TRDJ1
V: TRDV1
size: few
DNA: TGTGCTCTTGGGAAAACACTTCCGCGGGTCTACACCGATAAACTCATCTTT
CDR3: CALGKTLPRVYTDKLIF

D: TRDD3
J: TRDJ1
V: TRDV1
size: .
DNA: TGTGCTCTTGGGGAACTGAGCACTGGGGGACACTACACCGATAAACTCATCTTT
CDR3: CALGELSTGGHYTDKLIF

D: TRDD3
J: TRDJ1
V: TRDV1
size: .
DNA: TGTGCTCTTGGGGAACTGTCCTACGGGCCCTACTGGGGGCCCTACTGCACCGATAAACTCATCTTT
CDR3: CALGELSYGPYWGPYCTDKLIF

D: TRDD3
J: TRDJ1
V: TRDV2
size: medium-sized
DNA: TGTGCCTGTGACGCCTTCCACTGGGGGATACGAGACACCGATAAACTCATCTTT
CDR3: CACDAFHWGIRDTDKLIF

D: .
J: TRDJ1
V: TRDV1
size: few
DNA: TGTGCTCTTGGGGTATTGATTTCCGCACGCGGGGAGTACACCGATAAACTCATCTTT
CDR3: CALGVLISARGEYTDKLIF

D: TRDD3
J: TRDJ1
V: TRDV1
size: few
DNA: TGTGCTCTTGGGGAACGCACAGCTTCCTTACTAGTCCACTACTACTGGGGGATACGCCTCATCTTT
CDR3: CALGERTASLLVHYYWGIRLIF

D: TRDD3
J: TRDJ1
V: TRDV1
size: .
DNA: TGTGCTCTTGGGGAACGGGGGATACGCTTCTCCGGTAAACTCATCTTT
CDR3: CALGERGIRFSGKLIF

D: .
J: TRDJ1
V: TRDV1
size: .
DNA: TGTGCTCTTGGGGTTTGGCCCGCCTTCACCGATAAACTCATCTTT
CDR3: CALGVWPAFTDKLIF

D: TRDD3
J: TRDJ1
V: TRDV1
size: .
DNA: TGTGCTCTTGGGGAAACAAAACCTACACCTTACTGGGGGTCCAACACCGATAAACTCATCTTT
CDR3: CALGETKPTPYWGSNTDKLIF

D: .
J: TRDJ1
V: TRDV1
size: few
DNA: TGTGCTCTTGGGGAACCACCCGGTAGGGGGGGGACCACCGATAAACTCATCTTT
CDR3: CALGEPPGRGGTTDKLIF

D: .
J: TRDJ1
V: TRDV1
size: .
DNA: TGTGCTCTTGGGGAACCCCCCCAGGCCCATAGGGAAGGGAAACTCATCTTT
CDR3: CALGEPPQAHREGKLIF

D: TRDD3
J: TRDJ1
V: TRDV1
size: few
DNA: TGTGCTCTTGGGGAACCGTGCGGAGGGTGGTCAACCGTGGGGGATACCGATAAACTCATCTTT
CDR3: CALGEPCGGWSTVGDTDKLIF

D: TRDD3
J: TRDJ1
V: TRDV1
size: few
DNA: TGTGCCCTTGGGTATTCGGGCCTACGCACTGGGGGGTTGTCCGATAAACTCATCTTT
CDR3: CALGYSGLRTGGLSDKLIF

D: TRDD3
J: TRDJ1
V: TRDV1
size: .
DNA: TGTGCTCTTGGGGAACAACCTATGTGGGGGGGATACGAACTCATCTTT
CDR3: CALGEQPMWGGYELIF

D: TRDD3
J: TRDJ1
V: TRDV1
size: .
DNA: TGTGCTCTTGGGGAACAGGGCCTTCCCCATTTACTGGGGGACCCACCGTACACCGATAAACTCATCTTT
CDR3: CALGEQGLPHLLGDPPYTDKLIF

D: TRDD3
J: TRDJ1
V: TRDV3
size: few
DNA: TGTGCCTTCCCCCGCCCCTGGTACTGGGGGATGTTCGATAAACTCATCTTT
CDR3: CAFPRPWYWGMFDKLIF

D: .
J: TRDJ2
V: TRDV2
size: few
DNA: TGTGCCTGTGACACCTGGGGGTCCCCAACTGCTTTGACAGCACAACTCTTCTTT
CDR3: CACDTWGSPTALTAQLFF

D: TRDD3
J: TRDJ1
V: TRDV1
size: few
DNA: TGTGCTCTTGGGGCAATTGGCTCGAAGTGGGGGACGTCGAGGACCGATAAACTCATCTTT
CDR3: CALGAIGSKWGTSRTDKLIF

D: TRDD3
J: TRDJ1
V: TRDV1
size: few
DNA: TGTGCTCTTGGGGAACTCGGCTTCCTACTATTTCAGAATACTGGGGGATGCGTGTCCGATAAACTCATCTTT
CDR3: CALGELGFLLFQNTGGCVSDKLIF

D: TRDD3
J: TRDJ1
V: TRDV1
size: .
DNA: TGTGCTCTTGGGGAACTGTCCCTAGTCGGGTACTGGGGGATACGCGCCTACACCGATAAACTCATCTTT
CDR3: CALGELSLVGYWGIRAYTDKLIF

D: .
J: TRDJ1
V: TRDV1
size: .
DNA: TGTGCTCTTGGGGAACCATCTCCTCAACCGTTCGATAAACTCATCTTT
CDR3: CALGEPSPQPFDKLIF

D: .
J: TRDJ3
V: TRDV2
size: few
DNA: TGTGCCTGTGACACCGACTGGACCAGCTCCTGGGACACCCGACAGATGTTTTTC
CDR3: CACDTDWTSSWDTRQMFF

D: .
J: TRDJ1
V: TRDV1
size: .
DNA: TGTGCTCTTGGGGAGAGCCCTGATATTGCGGGGATGTCCGATAAACTCATCTTT
CDR3: CALGESPDIAGMSDKLIF

D: .
J: TRDJ1
V: TRDV1
size: few
DNA: TGTGCTCTTGGGGAATTAAACTCTTTAATCCACTACCGGATGGGGACCACCGATAAACTCATCTTT
CDR3: CALGELNSLIHYRMGTTDKLIF

D: TRDD3
J: TRDJ1
V: TRDV1
size: .
DNA: TGTGCTCTTGGGGAACTACCTGATCTGCTGGGGGAATATTACACCGATAAACTCATCTTT
CDR3: CALGELPDLLGEYYTDKLIF

D: .
J: TRDJ1
V: TRDV1
size: .
DNA: TGTGCTCTTGGGGACCTCCTACAGGTCCGGGGTCATACCTCCGATAAACTCATCTTT
CDR3: CALGDLLQVRGHTSDKLIF

D: .
J: TRDJ1
V: TRDV1
size: .
DNA: TGTGCTCTTGGGGAAACCCTACGAGGGGATGGCTCCGATAAACTCATCTTT
CDR3: CALGETLRGDGSDKLIF

D: .
J: TRDJ1
V: TRDV1
size: .
DNA: TGTGCTCTTGGGGGATACGCTGTGGCCGATAAACTCATCTTT
CDR3: CALGGYAVADKLIF

D: TRDD3
J: TRDJ1
V: TRDV2
size: .
DNA: TGTGCCTGTGACACGACCACTTACTGGGGGACACGCTCAAACGATAAACTCATCTTT
CDR3: CACDTTTYWGTRSNDKLIF

D: .
J: TRDJ1
V: TRDV1
size: .
DNA: TGTGCTCTTGGGGAACTTGGAAGGGGAAGTTCCTCCGATAAACTCATCTTT
CDR3: CALGELGRGSSSDKLIF

D: TRDD3
J: TRDJ1
V: TRDV1
size: .
DNA: TGTGCTCTTGGGGTCGCCGACGGCGGTCAATACTGGGGGATACCCTCCGACAAACTCATCTTT
CDR3: CALGVADGGQYWGIPSDKLIF

D: TRDD3
J: TRDJ1
V: TRDV1
size: few
DNA: TGTGCTCTTGGGGATCAAATACACCCGTTACTGGGGGAATACACCGATAAACTCATCTTT
CDR3: CALGDQIHPLLGEYTDKLIF

D: TRDD3
J: TRDJ1
V: TRDV1
size: few
DNA: TGTGCTCTTGATCCCAATTCCGCTTCTTCGTACTGGGGATATCAAACCTACACCGATAAACTCATCTTT
CDR3: CALDPNSASSYWGYQTYTDKLIF

D: .
J: TRDJ1
V: TRDV1
size: .
DNA: TGTGCTCTTGGGGAACTAAGTTGTCAAGTAAAAGTCGGGTACACCGATAAACTCATCTTC
CDR3: CALGELSCQVKVGYTDKLIF